The 13 T cell receptor beta chains presented below share a single source sample, sequenced in a study of human T cells and chemical hapten exposure. TCRdb ran MiXCR on the RACE reads and lists one entry per CDR3 protein. The sample lists approximately 320,000 distinct CDR3 sequences; around 5.5% were seen once. Regarding time point: pre-sensitization, week 0. Specified treatment: therapeutic diphenylcyclopropenone sensitization with weekly scalp DPC. Sequenced material: whole blood, taken in connection with sensitization to the hapten diphenylcyclopropenone (DPC). These receptors originate from a woman between 18 and 29 years old with alopecia areata. Some clones in this sample may be carry-over from other donors' samples.

This clonotype was seen repeatedly, ten times or more. The J gene is TRBJ1-1, the V gene TRBV6-1, with a tentative D call TRBD1 (5 bases). V was clipped by 8 bases and J by 4 bases, with 17 bases between them. Germline CDR1 and CDR2: MNHNS and SASEGT. The length of the CDR3 is 14 residues. The CDR3 sequence: CASERQNGATEAFF. The CDR3 coding sequence is TGTGCCAGCGAAAGACAGAATGGGGCCACTGAAGCTTTCTTT.

The sample holds many counts of this clonotype. The chain carries TRBV7-9 and TRBJ1-2; D is uncertain. V lost 0 bases to trimming and J lost 7 bases, with 9 bases between them. CDR3 length: 13 residues. Germline CDR1 and CDR2: SEHNR and FQNEAQ (reference sequence). In nucleotides, the CDR3 is TGTGCCAGCAGCTTAGCGCCTCAGTTTGGCTACACCTTC. Its protein product is CASSLAPQFGYTF.

This clonotype has a count of ten or more. The genes are TRBV10-3 and TRBJ2-3; TRBD2 might be the D (6 bases). Trimming cost V 10 bases and J 2 bases, with 19 bases left between them. This CDR3 is built from 15 residues. From germline, CDR1 is ENHRY and CDR2 SYGVKD. The CDR3 sequence: CASTDGGLYTDTQYF. CDR3 nucleotide sequence: TGTGCCAGTACGGACGGGGGATTATACACAGATACGCAGTATTTT.

This clonotype has ten or more counts. The gene calls are TRBV3-1 and TRBJ2-3; no definite D call. Germline V gene sequence: CDR1 LGHDT, CDR2 YNNKEL (reference sequence). V was trimmed by 2 bases and J by 5 bases, leaving 8 bases between them. CDR3 size: 13 residues. CDR3 residues: CASSQLVGDTQYF. CDR3 nucleotides: TGTGCCAGCAGCCAACTAGTTGGAGATACGCAGTATTTT.

This clonotype was picked up a small number of times. The chain is built from TRBV6-5 and TRBJ2-5, with D tentatively TRBD1 (5 bases). V was pared by 8 bases and J by 5 bases, with 18 bases between. This CDR3 has 14 residues. The V gene's germline CDR1 is MNHEY and CDR2 SVGAGI. The CDR3 region is CASVPPGLHETQYF. In DNA form, the CDR3 reads TGTGCCAGCGTGCCCCCAGGGCTTCATGAGACCCAGTACTTC.

This clonotype has a count of ten or more. This chain uses TRBV2 with TRBJ2-5, with D possibly being TRBD1 (7 bases). The length of the CDR3 is 14 residues. Looked up from germline, CDR1 is SNHLY and CDR2 is FYNNEI. Trimming left V 6 bases short and J 5 bases short, with 16 bases between. Here the CDR3 DNA reads TGTGCCAGCAGAGCACAGGGGCGGGACGAGACCCAGTACTTC. The encoded protein is CASRAQGRDETQYF.

This clonotype was detected a few times. The chain carries TRBV6-5 and TRBJ2-7; D is ambiguous. The germline V gene has CDR1 MNHEY and CDR2 SVGAGI. The CDR3 sequence is 13 residues long. V was pared by 0 bases and J by 2 bases, with 5 bases between. CDR3 amino acids: CASSYSITYEQYF. The CDR3 DNA is TGTGCCAGCAGTTACTCCATTACCTACGAGCAGTACTTC.

The chain employs TRBV6-5 and TRBJ1-1; D is unresolved. This CDR3 region has 14 residues. V was cut by 7 bases and J by 4 bases, with 16 bases left in between. Per the germline V gene, CDR1 is MNHEY and CDR2 is SVGAGI. DNA for the CDR3: TGTGCCAGCATTCCCAATCTCCCGGGCACTGAAGCTTTCTTT. Amino acids: CASIPNLPGTEAFF.

The chain links TRBV7-8 to TRBJ1-2; D is perhaps TRBD1 (5 bases). The CDR3 sequence is 15 residues long. The germline CDR1 and CDR2 sequences are SGHVS and FQNEAQ. V gave up 5 bases and J gave up 0 bases, with 13 bases separating them. The CDR3 region is CASSRDETSNYGYTF. CDR3 coding DNA: TGTGCCAGCAGCCGGGACGAAACTTCTAACTATGGCTACACCTTC.

A word on this clonotype: This CDR3 is missing its conserved last phenylalanine or tryptophan, likely due to a read error. The genes are TRBV24-1 and TRBJ2-2, with 7 bases lining up with TRBD1. Germline V gives CDR1 KGHDR, CDR2 SFDVKD. Trimming at V came to 7 bases and at J to 0 bases, leaving 7 bases not matched to a gene. The CDR3 is 16 amino acids. In DNA form, the CDR3 reads TGTGCCACCAGAGGACGAGGGGGCTCGAACACCGGGGAGCTGTTTCTT. Its translation: CATRGRGGSNTGELFL.

In its sample, this clonotype was seen many times. V usage is TRBV11-2 and J usage is TRBJ2-3, with D possibly matching TRBD2 (5 bases). Germline CDR1 reads SGHAT; CDR2 reads FQNNGV. V dropped 1 base and J dropped 2 bases, with 10 bases sitting between them. The CDR3 runs to 15 residues. The CDR3 DNA sequence: TGTGCCAGCAGCTTAGCTAGCTCCCACACAGATACGCAGTATTTT. It encodes CASSLASSHTDTQYF. Filled out from reference TRBV11-2 and TRBJ2-3, the complete variable domain reads EAGVAQSPRYKIIEKRQSVAFWCNPISGHATLYWYQQILGQGPKLLIQFQNNGVVDDSQLPKDRFSAERLKGVDSTLKIQPAKLEDSAVYLCASSLASSHTDTQYFGPGTRLTVL.

In its sample, this clonotype was seen a few times. V usage is TRBV2 and J usage is TRBJ2-1, with a possible D match to TRBD2 (6 bases). Trimming took off 7 bases at V and 5 bases at J, with 24 bases between the two ends. CDR3 length equals 17 residues. Germline CDR1 and CDR2: SNHLY and FYNNEI. This CDR3 reads CASKWVAVNWANNEQFF. CDR3 nucleotides: TGTGCCAGCAAATGGGTAGCGGTGAACTGGGCTAACAATGAGCAGTTCTTC.

In this sample, this clonotype turned up a few times. This rearrangement joins TRBV20-1 to TRBJ2-7; 7 bases are a match to TRBD1. The germline CDR1 and CDR2 sequences are DFQATT and SNEGSKA (reference sequence). The CDR3 is made up of 13 amino acids. Losses at the gene ends were 7 bases for V and 0 bases for J; bases not matched to a gene: 6. The CDR3 protein is CSVDRAHSYEQYF. In DNA, the CDR3 is TGCAGTGTAGACAGGGCGCACTCCTACGAGCAGTACTTC.